This TCR beta chain was captured in a study of regulatory T cells in long-lasting Graves disease. Investigators prepared the TCR beta libraries by applying iRepertoire HTBI primers and Arm-PCR of CDR3 regions. TCRdb processed the multiplex PCR reads anew with MiXCR; each CDR3 protein has one entry. The sample consists of fewer than 550,000 distinct CDR3 sequences, about a fifth of them appearing once. CDR1 is LGHDT, CDR2 YNNKEL, per germline (reference sequence). The CDR3 consists of 14 residues. V shed 1 base, J shed 3 bases, and the junction held 3 bases outside the gene matches. The sample's time point: persistent/refractory GD, antithyroid drugs over 5 years with positive TRAb. RNA isolated from PBMCs was used to make the TCR library. This clonotype was observed a few times.

This chain uses TRBV3-1 with TRBJ2-7, with 7 bases lining up with TRBD1. The sample in question was peripheral blood mononuclear cells (PBMCs), obtained when the disease was refractory, from a patient treated with antithyroid drugs. The sequence came from a female donor with Graves disease. The CDR3 nucleotides read TGTGCCAGCAGCCAAGCACAGGGGATCTACGAGCAGTACTTC. It yields the protein CASSQAQGIYEQYF.